The 15 T cell receptor beta chains listed next were all sequenced from one sample in a study of shared clonotypes between healthy human individuals. Method: immunoSEQ multiplex PCR; TCRdb's copy keeps in-frame clones and lacks some. The sample records some 500,000 clones, 70% to 80% being singletons. Sequencing input: PBMCs. The source is a middle-aged woman in good health. Some clones in this sample may be carry-over from other donors' samples.

The J gene is TRBJ1-2, the V gene TRBV10-3, with 9 positions matching TRBD1. After removal of 3 bases from V and 3 bases from J, the junction contained 2 bases not matched to a gene. The CDR3 has 14 amino acids. CDR1 is ENHRY and CDR2 is SYGVKD in the germline V gene. CDR3 region: CAISEQGAHYGYTF. The CDR3 DNA sequence: TGTGCCATCAGTGAACAGGGGGCGCACTATGGCTACACCTTC.

This chain connects TRBV7-2 to TRBJ1-5; unclear D gene. CDR3 length equals 13 residues. The germline V and J ends were trimmed by 1 base and 9 bases, with 10 bases remaining between them. Germline CDR1 SGHTA, CDR2 FQGNSA. The CDR3 coding sequence is TGTGCCAGCAGCTTAGGTGGACTCCCGCCCCAGCATTTT. Translating it yields CASSLGGLPPQHF.

This clone has at least ten counts. V and J are TRBV30 and TRBJ2-3; 10 bases fit TRBD2. Trimming at V came to 4 bases and at J to 7 bases, leaving 8 bases not matched to a gene. Germline values: CDR1 GTSNPN, CDR2 SVGIG (reference sequence). This CDR3 contains 14 residues. The CDR3 reads CAWTPGLASHTQYF. The CDR3 DNA is TGTGCCTGGACTCCGGGACTAGCGAGCCATACGCAGTATTTT.

V is TRBV7-3 and J is TRBJ2-6; 13 positions agree with TRBD2. Germline V gene sequence: CDR1 SGHTA, CDR2 FQGTGA. The ends lost 4 bases at V and 3 bases at J; junction bases unmatched: 6. The CDR3 spans 18 residues. The CDR3 reads CASSYGLAGDVGANVLTF. CDR3 bases: TGTGCCAGCAGCTACGGACTAGCGGGAGACGTTGGGGCCAACGTCCTGACTTTC.

About this clone: The junction departs from the called germline gene at one end, perhaps through a read error. The chain couples TRBV5-4 to TRBJ1-1; a possible D gene is TRBD1 (5 bases). The CDR3 totals 14 residues. Looked up from germline, CDR1 is SGHNT and CDR2 is YYREEE (reference sequence). CDR3 bases: TGCGCCAGCAGCCGTGCCGGGGCGAGCACTGAAGCTTTCTTT. Protein: CASSRAGASTEAFF.

This clone has a count of ten or more. CDR3 residues: CASSEGAEYQPQHF. CDR3 nucleotides: TGTGCCAGCAGTGAAGGCGCCGAGTATCAGCCCCAGCATTTT. The J gene is TRBJ1-5, the V gene TRBV6-1; D is undetermined. V was shortened by 1 base and J by 5 bases, with 9 bases between the two germline ends. The length of the CDR3 is 14 residues. Germline values: CDR1 MNHNS, CDR2 SASEGT.

The chain joins TRBV2 to TRBJ1-2; perhaps TRBD1 as D (5 bases). The V gene lost 7 bases and the J gene lost 7 bases, with 16 bases spanning the gap. This CDR3 region has 13 residues. The germline V gene encodes CDR1 SNHLY and CDR2 FYNNEI. In DNA, the CDR3 is TGTGCCAGCAACCTGGGACCGGGTGGTGGCTACACCTTC. Its protein product is CASNLGPGGGYTF.

Comment on this clone: A much bigger clone sits one base away, suggesting this may be a read error. The chain uses TRBV7-8 and TRBJ2-5; the match to TRBD2 covers 12 bases. With 5 bases clipped from V and 4 bases from J, the junction kept 5 bases outside the gene matches. The CDR3 contains 15 residues. CDR1 SGHVS and CDR2 FQNEAQ come from the germline V gene. Written as DNA, the CDR3 is TGTGCCAGCAGCCCCCGACTAGCGGGAGCAGAGACCCAGTACTTC. Its protein is CASSPRLAGAETQYF.

The sample holds one count of this clone. The V call is TRBV7-6, the J call TRBJ2-7; D may correspond to TRBD1 or TRBD2 (5 bases each). The ends were cut back, 0 bases at V and 5 bases at J, with 14 bases in the middle. CDR1 SGHVS and CDR2 FNYEAQ come from the germline V gene. This CDR3 comprises 15 residues. CDR3 protein: CASSLASSRADEQYF. In DNA, the CDR3 is TGTGCCAGCAGCTTAGCCTCTAGCAGGGCGGACGAGCAGTACTTC.

Remarks on this clone: This may stem from a read error, because a much larger clone lies one nucleotide away. This specimen includes other DNA sequences encoding the same CDR3. V is TRBV18 and J is TRBJ1-3; no definite D call. The CDR3 sequence is 17 residues long. V shed 6 bases and J shed 1 base, with 19 bases lying between them. Germline CDR1 KGHSH, CDR2 LQKENI. As DNA, the CDR3 is TGTGCCAGCTCCCGTGATCATCAGAGAGGTTCTGGAAACACCATATATTTT. This translates into CASSRDHQRGSGNTIYF.

The chain couples TRBV5-1 to TRBJ2-4; 10 bases match TRBD2. Germline trimming cut 1 base from V and 8 bases from J; bases unmatched to any gene: 3. The germline gives CDR1 SGHRS, CDR2 YFSETQ. The length of the CDR3 is 14 residues. The chain's CDR3 is CASSLSGREDIQYF. The CDR3 DNA reads TGCGCCAGCAGCTTGAGCGGGAGGGAGGACATTCAGTACTTC.

For this clone: This sample also contains other DNA sequences that code for the same CDR3. The chain couples TRBV28 to TRBJ1-5, with no clear D. V gave up 4 bases and J gave up 7 bases, with 11 bases separating them. Germline V gene data show CDR1 as MDHEN and CDR2 as SYDVKM. This CDR3 has 13 residues. The chain's CDR3 is CASSSPGGQPQHF. The CDR3 DNA reads TGTGCCAGCAGTTCGCCGGGAGGCCAGCCCCAGCATTTT.

In the case of this clone: A far more abundant clone sits one base away, making this likely a read error. This chain joins TRBV2 and TRBJ2-7; D gene uncertain. The length of the CDR3 is 12 residues. Germline-derived CDR1 and CDR2 are SNHLY and FYNNEI. Here the CDR3 DNA reads TGTGCCAGCAGATTGGATACTTACGAGCTGTACTTC. Translation gives CASRLDTYELYF.

V is TRBV6-1 and J is TRBJ1-2, with D possibly matching TRBD1 (5 bases). Trimming shortened V by 0 bases and J by 8 bases, and 16 bases separated the two germline ends. This CDR3 is 15 amino acids long. Germline V gene lookup returns CDR1 MNHNS and CDR2 SASEGT. The CDR3 DNA is TGTGCCAGCAGTGAAGCGCTTCAGACAGCCGAGGGCTACACCTTC. This translates into CASSEALQTAEGYTF.

On this clone itself: The same CDR3 can be traced to other DNA sequences in this sample. The chain uses TRBV18 and TRBJ2-5; the D is unclear. CDR1 and CDR2 from the germline V gene are KGHSH and LQKENI. The V end was cut by 2 bases, the J end by 1 base, with 5 bases between. This CDR3 contains 13 residues. CDR3 amino acids: CASSPGLQETQYF. Written as DNA, the CDR3 is TGTGCCAGCTCACCAGGGCTCCAAGAGACCCAGTACTTC.